One and the same sample provided the 31 T cell receptor beta chains below, sequenced in a study of human T cells and chemical hapten exposure (dated by TCRdb to 2020 to 2023). Library construction relied on RACE. TCRdb shows the sequencer as NextSeq 500. TCRdb trimmed public reads at Q25 via fastp, called clones via MiXCR and kept in-frame beta chains. One record per CDR3 amino acid sequence lists the most common genes and DNA. For this sample the table gives 45,000 to 60,000 distinct CDR3 sequences, of which 9.3% were detected only once. The ten largest clones add up to about 14% of the sample. This specimen's time point label, interpreted: patch test 1, 2 weeks after DPC sensitization. The label giving this sample's treatment or condition can be read as: therapeutic diphenylcyclopropenone sensitization with weekly scalp DPC. Sample: whole blood, taken in connection with sensitization to the hapten diphenylcyclopropenone (DPC). The receptors were sampled from a woman aged 40 to 49 with alopecia areata. Some clones in this sample may be carry-over from other donors' samples.

This clonotype showed up many times. This chain links TRBV7-2 with TRBJ2-2; no reliable D call. CDR3 size: 15 residues. The V gene's germline CDR1 is SGHTA and CDR2 FQGNSA. V lost 1 base and J 6 bases, leaving 12 bases between the germline ends. As DNA, the CDR3 is TGTGCCAGCAGCTTAGAACAAGGCCGGCCCGGGGAGCTGTTTTTT. This codes for CASSLEQGRPGELFF.

This clonotype was recorded at least ten times. The chain recombines TRBV12-3 or TRBV12-4 with TRBJ2-3; D uncertain. The V end lost 5 bases, the J end lost 6 bases, and 21 bases lay between the germline ends. The CDR3 has 16 residues. The CDR3 spells CASSTLLPSGGDTQYF. In DNA, the CDR3 is TGTGCCAGCAGTACCCTCCTCCCGAGTGGTGGGGATACGCAGTATTTT.

This clonotype was recorded many times. The chain is built from TRBV12-3 or TRBV12-4 and TRBJ2-7; TRBD1 might be the D (6 bases). CDR3 length: 13 residues. Trimming removed 1 base from V and 5 bases from J, with 9 bases in between. The CDR3, as DNA: TGTGCCAGCAGTTTAGGAGAGGGGGACGAGCAGTACTTC. Residues: CASSLGEGDEQYF.

This clonotype was detected ten times or more. This chain connects TRBV6-5 to TRBJ2-5; D gene unclear. Trimming shortened V by 7 bases and J by 1 base, and 4 bases separated the two germline ends. CDR3 length: 11 residues. CDR1 is MNHEY, CDR2 SVGAGI, per germline. This CDR3 is CASTGQETQYF. Here the CDR3 DNA reads TGTGCCAGCACGGGCCAAGAGACCCAGTACTTC.

This clonotype was seen only a few times. The genes are TRBV5-6 and TRBJ1-1; D unresolved. Trimming removed 0 bases at V and 1 base at J, with 4 bases between. CDR3 length equals 13 residues. Germline lookup yields CDR1 SGHDT and CDR2 YYEEEE. CDR3 in DNA: TGTGCCAGCAGCTTGGGAGAGAACACTGAAGCTTTCTTT. This encodes CASSLGENTEAFF.

This clonotype has at least ten counts. The genes are TRBV27 and TRBJ2-7; D is possibly TRBD1 (5 bases). In germline, CDR1 is MNHEY, CDR2 SMNVEV (reference sequence). The V and J ends lost 6 bases and 0 bases respectively, with 9 bases between them. The CDR3 is 13 residues long. CDR3 DNA: TGTGCCAGCAGGACGACAGACTCCTACGAGCAGTACTTC. As protein: CASRTTDSYEQYF.

This clonotype was seen a handful of times. V usage is TRBV6-4 and J usage is TRBJ1-1; D uncertain. Germline V gene lookup returns CDR1 MRHNA and CDR2 SNTAGT. The V end lost 5 bases, the J end lost 5 bases, and 15 bases lay between the germline ends. This CDR3 has 14 residues. The CDR3, as DNA: TGTGCCAGCAGTCCCGGGGAGATGGGGACTGAAGCTTTCTTT. This translates into CASSPGEMGTEAFF.

This clonotype was recorded at least ten times. The chain uses TRBV4-1 and TRBJ2-3; 8 bases match TRBD2. This CDR3 is built from 15 residues. Germline V CDR1 and CDR2: MGHRA, YSYEKL. J lost 8 bases, V lost 0 bases, and 7 bases had no gene match. CDR3 nucleotide sequence: TGCGCCAGCAGCCAAGATCTGAGCGGGGGCTCTACGCAGTATTTT. Protein: CASSQDLSGGSTQYF.

This clonotype has a handful of counts. V usage is TRBV27 and J usage is TRBJ1-6, with no clear D. Trimming took off 3 bases at V and 0 bases at J, with 6 bases between the two ends. The germline V gene has CDR1 MNHEY and CDR2 SMNVEV (reference sequence). CDR3 size: 15 residues. The CDR3 nucleotides are TGTGCCAGCAGTTTCCGCGGCTCCTATAATTCACCCCTCCACTTT. Residues: CASSFRGSYNSPLHF.

Judged by abundance, this clonotype is medium-sized. V usage is TRBV2 and J usage is TRBJ2-2, with a tentative D call TRBD1 (5 bases). The CDR3 consists of 14 residues. V was cut by 4 bases and J by 7 bases, with 13 bases left in between. Germline V lookup: CDR1 SNHLY, CDR2 FYNNEI. The CDR3 loop reads CASSGGLFNGELFF. The CDR3 region has the DNA TGTGCCAGCAGTGGGGGCCTGTTTAACGGGGAGCTGTTTTTT. The entire variable domain, with the rest obtained from reference TRBV2 and TRBJ2-2, is as follows: EPEVTQTPSHQVTQMGQEVILRCVPISNHLYFYWYRQILGQKVEFLVSFYNNEISEKSEIFDDQFSVERPDGSNFTLKIRSTKLEDSAMYFCASSGGLFNGELFFGEGSRLTVL.

A few counts support this clonotype. V gene TRBV20-1 combines with J gene TRBJ1-6, with no clear D. V shed 0 bases and J shed 0 bases, with 6 bases lying between them. The germline V gene encodes CDR1 DFQATT and CDR2 SNEGSKA (reference sequence). The CDR3 runs 15 residues. The CDR3 sequence is CSAREEGSYNSPLHF. The CDR3, as DNA: TGCAGTGCTAGAGAAGAGGGCTCCTATAATTCACCCCTCCACTTT.

This clonotype was seen many times. The V gene is TRBV20-1, the J gene TRBJ1-4, with D possibly being TRBD1 (6 bases). Trimming left V 3 bases short and J 5 bases short, with 10 bases between. The length of the CDR3 is 13 residues. The germline V gene has CDR1 DFQATT and CDR2 SNEGSKA (reference sequence). The CDR3 nucleotides read TGCAGTGCTAGTCAAGGACAGAATGAAAAACTGTTTTTT. Translated, it gives CSASQGQNEKLFF.

To note about this clonotype: This sequence may be a read error, since a much larger clone differs from it by one base. V usage is TRBV2 and J usage is TRBJ1-4; 7 nucleotides line up with TRBD1. Germline lookup yields CDR1 SNHLY and CDR2 FYNNEI. The CDR3 totals 14 residues. The CDR3 loop reads CAGSRGDPAGKLFF. CDR3 in DNA: TGTGCCGGCAGCAGGGGGGACCCCGCCGGAAAACTGTTTTTT.

Notes on this clonotype: The junction differs from germline at one of its ends, possibly a read error. The chain combines TRBV5-1 with TRBJ1-6, with 7 bases lining up with TRBD1. CDR3 length: 15 amino acids. The germline CDR1 and CDR2 sequences are SGHRS and YFSETQ. The CDR3 here is CASSRDSGYNSTLHF. The DNA of the CDR3 is TGCGCCAGCAGCCGGGACAGCGGCTATAATTCAACCCTCCACTTT.

Only a few counts were recorded for this clonotype. The rearrangement joins TRBV3-1 to TRBJ2-3; maybe TRBD2 (5 bases). Germline values: CDR1 LGHDT, CDR2 YNNKEL (reference sequence). Between the trimmed V and J ends, which lost 0 bases and 2 bases, there was a span of 15 bases. The CDR3 sequence is 17 residues long. The CDR3 protein is CASSQDPPGVNTDTQYF. The CDR3 DNA reads TGTGCCAGCAGCCAAGATCCCCCCGGGGTGAACACAGATACGCAGTATTTT.

This clonotype came up many times. CDR3 in DNA: TGTGCCAGCAGTCCAGCAAAGACCTCCTACAATGAGCAGTTCTTC. This encodes CASSPAKTSYNEQFF. This sequence joins TRBV27 and TRBJ2-1; D not certain. Trimming cost V 5 bases and J 0 bases, with 11 bases left between them. CDR1 MNHEY and CDR2 SMNVEV come from the germline V gene (reference sequence). The CDR3 is 15 amino acids.

This clonotype was seen ten or more times. This sequence joins TRBV10-3 and TRBJ2-1; D might be TRBD2 (5 bases). With 3 bases removed from V and 0 bases from J, the gap between germline ends came to 21 bases. The germline V gene has CDR1 ENHRY and CDR2 SYGVKD. The CDR3 has 19 amino acids. The CDR3 sequence is CAISDGTVGRESSYNEQFF. In DNA, the CDR3 is TGTGCCATCAGTGACGGAACGGTGGGTCGGGAATCCTCCTACAATGAGCAGTTCTTC.

V gene TRBV7-2 combines with J gene TRBJ2-5; possible D gene TRBD2, 5 bases. CDR3 size: 17 residues. The germline gives CDR1 SGHTA, CDR2 FQGNSA. V gave up 0 bases and J gave up 4 bases, with 18 bases separating them. CDR3 residues: CASSLAVGPGIGETQYF. CDR3 DNA: TGTGCCAGCAGCTTAGCTGTTGGGCCGGGAATAGGAGAGACCCAGTACTTC.

This clonotype was counted many times. The rearrangement links TRBV2 to TRBJ2-7; a weak D match, TRBD1 (7 bases). The germline V and J ends were trimmed by 7 bases and 1 base, with 14 bases remaining between them. The germline V gene encodes CDR1 SNHLY and CDR2 FYNNEI. CDR3 length: 14 residues. CDR3 amino acids: CASKRTGGSYEQYF. CDR3 bases: TGTGCCAGCAAACGGACAGGAGGGTCCTACGAGCAGTACTTC.

This clonotype was observed at least ten times. This chain joins TRBV5-1 and TRBJ2-5, with TRBD1 matching over 7 bases. Per germline, CDR1 SGHRS and CDR2 YFSETQ. The CDR3 runs to 13 residues. V shed 3 bases and J 5 bases; nucleotides not matched to a gene: 4. The chain's CDR3 is CASSSQGEETQYF. CDR3 in DNA: TGCGCCAGCAGCTCCCAGGGGGAGGAGACCCAGTACTTC.

This clonotype was observed at least ten times. The chain combines TRBV29-1 with TRBJ2-3, with 7 bases lining up with TRBD1. The V gene end was trimmed by 6 bases and the J gene end by 3 bases; junction bases not matched to a gene: 9. The CDR3 consists of 14 residues. Germline CDR1 SQVTM, CDR2 ANQGSEA. Here the CDR3 reads CSVLPNRGTDTQYF. DNA of the CDR3: TGCAGCGTACTACCGAACAGGGGAACAGATACGCAGTATTTT.

The rearrangement uses TRBV7-9 and TRBJ1-1; 7 bases are a match to TRBD1. Germline lookup yields CDR1 SEHNR and CDR2 FQNEAQ (reference sequence). The CDR3 sequence is 18 residues long. The junction had 14 bases not matched to a gene; V was cut back by 4 bases and J by 0 bases. The CDR3 coding sequence is TGTGCCAGCAGCTCCGGACAGGTGTCTAGTAGATTGAACACTGAAGCTTTCTTT. This codes for CASSSGQVSSRLNTEAFF. The full variable domain, with the rest looked up from reference TRBV7-9 and TRBJ1-1, is DTGVSQNPRHKITKRGQNVTFRCDPISEHNRLYWYRQTLGQGPEFLTYFQNEAQLEKSRLLSDRFSAERPKGSFSTLEIQRTEQGDSAMYLCASSSGQVSSRLNTEAFFGQGTRLTVV.

This clonotype was found many times. The genes are TRBV6-2 or TRBV6-3 and TRBJ1-5; D gene unclear. With 0 bases removed from V and 5 bases from J, the gap between germline ends came to 11 bases. Germline CDR1 reads MNHEY; CDR2 reads SVGEGT. CDR3 size: 15 residues. The CDR3: CASSYSRGFYQPQHF. The CDR3 nucleotides are TGTGCCAGCAGTTACTCTCGGGGATTCTATCAGCCCCAGCATTTT.

The sample holds many counts of this clonotype. This chain joins TRBV7-6 and TRBJ2-2, with D hard to call. V dropped 1 base and J dropped 5 bases, with 11 bases sitting between them. The CDR3 consists of 15 residues. CDR1 and CDR2 from the germline V gene are SGHVS and FNYEAQ. CDR3 residues: CASSLDGGFTGELFF. CDR3 DNA: TGTGCCAGCAGCTTAGACGGCGGCTTTACCGGGGAGCTGTTTTTT.

This clonotype appeared many times. The V gene is TRBV7-6, the J gene TRBJ2-5; 7 bases agree with TRBD1. V dropped 0 bases and J dropped 7; count of bases not matched to a gene: 5. CDR3 length equals 14 residues. Germline CDR1 SGHVS, CDR2 FNYEAQ. CDR3 coding DNA: TGTGCCAGCAGCTTAGCAAACACAGGGGTGACCCAGTACTTC. Translated, it gives CASSLANTGVTQYF.

This clonotype came up a few times. The chain joins TRBV6-1 to TRBJ2-1, with 7 positions matching TRBD2. V dropped 1 base and J dropped 6; count of bases not matched to a gene: 3. The CDR3 spans 14 residues. Germline V gives CDR1 MNHNS, CDR2 SASEGT. This chain's CDR3 is CASSEGSSGNEQFF. The CDR3 nucleotides read TGTGCCAGCAGTGAAGGTTCTAGCGGCAATGAGCAGTTCTTC.

This clonotype has at least ten counts. This chain uses TRBV5-1 with TRBJ2-1; 12 nucleotides line up with TRBD1. The CDR3 loop spans 15 amino acids. V lost 1 base, J lost 6 bases, and 2 bases stayed unmatched. The V gene's germline CDR1 is SGHRS and CDR2 YFSETQ. Written as DNA, the CDR3 is TGCGCCAGCAGCTTGACGGGACAGGGGGCCAATGAGCAGTTCTTC. Translated: CASSLTGQGANEQFF.

This clonotype occurred many times. V and J are TRBV11-1 and TRBJ2-7; 8 bases map to TRBD1. Trimming at V came to 4 bases and at J to 5 bases, leaving 4 bases not matched to a gene. CDR3 length: 13 amino acids. CDR1 is SGHAT and CDR2 is FQDESV in the germline V gene (reference sequence). The DNA for the CDR3 is TGTGCCAGCAGCTGGACAGGGAATCACGAGCAGTACTTC. The encoded protein is CASSWTGNHEQYF.

DNA for the CDR3: TGTGCCAGCAGCTTGGGCGGACTCAAGGGGACAGATACGCAGTATTTT. As protein: CASSLGGLKGTDTQYF. This sequence joins TRBV7-2 and TRBJ2-3; D assignment may be TRBD1 or TRBD2 (5 bases each). Germline CDR1 and CDR2: SGHTA and FQGNSA. The CDR3 spans 16 residues. Trimming stripped 3 bases from V and 3 bases from J, with 16 bases between.

The J gene is TRBJ2-3, the V gene TRBV29-1; D possibly corresponds to TRBD1 (5 bases). This CDR3 is 14 amino acids long. Germline values: CDR1 SQVTM, CDR2 ANQGSEA. V was pared by 3 bases and J by 0 bases, with 10 bases between. The CDR3 loop reads CSVDRTYSTDTQYF. CDR3 bases: TGCAGCGTTGACCGGACATACAGCACAGATACGCAGTATTTT.

This clonotype came up many times. This chain connects TRBV29-1 to TRBJ1-2; 8 positions match TRBD1. The CDR3 length is 14 residues. V gave up 6 bases and J gave up 3 bases; unmatched junction bases: 9. Germline CDR1 SQVTM, CDR2 ANQGSEA. CDR3 DNA: TGCAGCGTCGATGCTAGGACAGGGCACTATGGCTACACCTTC. Amino acid sequence: CSVDARTGHYGYTF.